The present entry profiles one TCR beta chain with its context. The antigen remains undetermined. The sample comes from a study of molecular identifiers for immune sequencing clone quantification. Study-wide results and limits: Sharing of a barcode by identical TCR molecules could cause highly expanded clone sizes to be underestimated. Clones exceeding 20 RNA copies carried over 97% of effector molecules but under 1% of naive-cell molecules.

The CD8+CD4-CCR7+CD45RA+ phenotype defined the sorted naive CD8 T cells. TCR libraries were built in bulk with a published protocol and specific TCR primers. One entry per CDR3 protein, called by TCRdb with MiXCR from the PCR reads. Seen here are around 460,000 distinct CDR3 sequences, about a quarter observed once, and the top ten hold roughly 0.79%. The ends were cut back, 10 bases at V and 8 bases at J, with 29 bases in the middle. CDR3 length: 16 amino acids. Germline V gives CDR1 SGDLS, CDR2 YYNGEE. The clonotype originates from a human donor in good health. Some libraries in this study had Jurkat cell RNA spiked in. The chain has TRBV9 and TRBJ2-3; tentative D call: TRBD2 (6 bases). The sequencing input was naive CD8+ T cells from blood, with Jurkat cell RNA spiked in. This sample's subset: FACS-sorted CD8+CD4-CCR7+CD45RA+ naive T cells. The CDR3 spells CAGGCCGAGSSATQYF. CDR3 sequence (DNA): TGTGCCGGCGGCTGTTGCGGGGCGGGGTCCTCAGCTACGCAGTATTTT.